Following are 7 T cell receptor beta chains from one sample sequenced in a study of response to subunit inactivated influenza vaccine. TCRdb re-derived calls from the RT-PCR reads in MiXCR, one entry per CDR3 protein. Of roughly 700,000 distinct CDR3 sequences in the sample, around 13% were seen once. The sample was PBMCs from blood, taken around 15 days before vaccination. These TCRs come from a man aged 50 or older who received an inactivated influenza vaccine.

The V gene is TRBV20-1, the J gene TRBJ2-1; TRBD1 agrees at 7 bases. The CDR3 runs 14 residues. The V and J ends lost 4 bases and 4 bases, in that order; junction bases with no gene match: 7. Germline V lookup: CDR1 DFQATT, CDR2 SNEGSKA (reference sequence). The CDR3 sequence: CSATGTAIYNEQFF. CDR3 coding DNA: TGCAGTGCTACCGGGACAGCAATTTACAATGAGCAGTTCTTC.

The chain combines TRBV7-2 with TRBJ2-3, with a tentative D call TRBD2 (6 bases). V lost 2 bases to trimming and J lost 2 bases, with 17 bases between them. The CDR3 spans 17 residues. The germline gives CDR1 SGHTA, CDR2 FQGNSA. The chain's CDR3 is CASSLQGRGGLTDTQYF. As DNA, the CDR3 is TGTGCCAGCAGCTTACAAGGCCGGGGAGGACTCACAGATACGCAGTATTTT.

This sequence joins TRBV7-2 and TRBJ2-7; 9 bases map to TRBD1. This CDR3 is 15 amino acids long. Germline V lookup: CDR1 SGHTA, CDR2 FQGNSA. Trimming took 4 bases from V and 6 from J; bases not matched to a gene: 10. CDR3: CASSSGTGRSLEQYF. Here the CDR3 DNA reads TGTGCCAGCAGCTCTGGGACAGGGCGGTCCCTCGAGCAGTACTTC. The full variable domain, completed using reference TRBV7-2 and TRBJ2-7, is GAGVSQSPSNKVTEKGKDVELRCDPISGHTALYWYRQSLGQGLEFLIYFQGNSAPDKSGLPSDRFSAERTGGSVSTLTIQRTQQEDSAVYLCASSSGTGRSLEQYFGPGTRLTVT.

This clonotype was detected many times. The V call is TRBV11-2, the J call TRBJ2-2; D might be TRBD1 (5 bases). This CDR3 has 17 residues. V was clipped by 6 bases and J by 1 base, with 18 bases between them. Per the germline V gene, CDR1 is SGHAT and CDR2 is FQNNGV. As DNA, the CDR3 is TGTGCCAGCAGGCCCTTCAAGGGCAGGGTGAACACCGGGGAGCTGTTTTTT. It is translated as CASRPFKGRVNTGELFF.

The chain links TRBV6-2 or TRBV6-3 to TRBJ1-5; D call uncertain. Per the germline V gene, CDR1 is MNHEY and CDR2 is SVGEGT. The CDR3 is made up of 13 amino acids. V lost 2 bases and J lost 8, with 10 bases in between. The CDR3 nucleotides read TGTGCCAGCAGTTACCCCGGCTGGAAGCCCCAGCATTTT. The encoded protein is CASSYPGWKPQHF.

This clonotype has just a few counts. This chain links TRBV28 with TRBJ2-7; 9 bases fit TRBD1. Per the germline V gene, CDR1 is MDHEN and CDR2 is SYDVKM. With V trimmed by 1 base and J by 1 base, 5 bases remained unmatched. The CDR3 length is 16 residues. CDR3 DNA: TGTGCCAGCAGTTTATCGGGACAGGGCCAATCCTACGAGCAGTACTTC. This translates into CASSLSGQGQSYEQYF.

The table lists this clonotype with a few counts. V is TRBV24-1 and J is TRBJ2-5; TRBD1 matches at 7 bases. This CDR3 is 15 amino acids long. With 2 bases clipped from V and 5 bases from J, the junction kept 7 bases outside the gene matches. The germline gives CDR1 KGHDR, CDR2 SFDVKD. The CDR3 region has the DNA TGTGCCACCAGTGATTCGACAGGGTCGGGGGAGACCCAGTACTTC. This encodes CATSDSTGSGETQYF.